In this sample, the clone carrying this T cell receptor beta chain turned up a few times. The sample belongs to a study of neurological immune-mediated disorders. This CDR3 is 15 amino acids long. Germline V gives CDR1 DFQATT, CDR2 SNEGSKA (reference sequence). With 1 base removed from V and 5 bases from J, the gap between germline ends came to 14 bases. TCRdb ran MiXCR on the 5' RACE reads and lists one entry per CDR3 protein. This sample yields about 74,000 distinct CDR3 sequences, of which roughly 5% are seen a single time; about 7.4% belongs to the top ten. The chain carries TRBV20-1 and TRBJ2-2, with D perhaps matching TRBD2 (5 bases). The sequencing input was PBMCs. The TCR was taken from a man aged 18 to 35 with multiple sclerosis. The CDR3 here is CSARALGSGTGELFF. In DNA, the CDR3 is TGCAGTGCTAGAGCCCTAGGGAGTGGTACCGGGGAGCTGTTTTTT.